Below, 23 T cell receptor beta chains from the same sample are listed, as sequenced in a study of CD8 T cells in Susac syndrome. When the RNA was reverse transcribed, random hexamers were used with an input of roughly 0.45 to 1 ug. Each CDR3 protein gets one entry after TCRdb re-called the immunoSEQ multiplex PCR reads with MiXCR. The sample lists around 100,000 distinct CDR3 sequences; roughly 96% were seen once. The sequenced sample was CD8+ T cells from PBMCs. The source is a human donor with Susac syndrome.

The chain employs TRBV11-2 and TRBJ2-3; 7 bases are a match to TRBD2. The germline gives CDR1 SGHAT, CDR2 FQNNGV. The CDR3 runs 15 residues. J gave up 4 bases and V 5 bases, and 9 bases lay outside the gene matches. CDR3 sequence: CASSREDRRADTQYF. The CDR3 DNA follows: TGTGCCAGCAGCCGGGAGGACCGCAGGGCAGATACGCAGTATTTT.

With respect to this clonotype: One end of the junction fails to match germline, which may point to a read error. The chain combines TRBV18 with TRBJ2-3; TRBD2 aligns across 8 bases. CDR1 KGHSH and CDR2 LQKENI come from the germline V gene. This CDR3 has 11 residues. The CDR3 DNA reads TGTGCCAGCTCACCTAGCGGGATAATCCATTTT. Its protein is CASSPSGIIHF.

This chain connects TRBV5-1 to TRBJ2-1; 8 bases are a match to TRBD2. Germline values: CDR1 SGHRS, CDR2 YFSETQ. V lost 4 bases to trimming and J lost 6 bases; unmatched junction nucleotides: 6. The CDR3 runs to 14 residues. CDR3: CASSPREGRNEQFF. In DNA, the CDR3 is TGCGCCAGCAGCCCACGGGAGGGCCGCAATGAGCAGTTCTTC.

The chain employs TRBV29-1 and TRBJ2-3; 9 nucleotides agree with TRBD2. Germline lookup yields CDR1 SQVTM and CDR2 ANQGSEA. Trimming removed 8 bases from V and 1 base from J; junction bases left unmatched: 4. The CDR3 spans 13 residues. Here the CDR3 reads CSHSGGRTDTQYF. Here the CDR3 DNA reads TGCAGCCACAGCGGGGGGCGCACAGATACGCAGTATTTT.

The rearrangement joins TRBV27 to TRBJ2-1; D not resolved. V was shortened by 5 bases and J by 6 bases, with 14 bases between the two germline ends. The CDR3 has 14 amino acids. Germline V gives CDR1 MNHEY, CDR2 SMNVEV (reference sequence). DNA of the CDR3: TGTGCCAGCAGTCCTGACGGAAAAGGCAATGAGCAGTTCTTC. This translates into CASSPDGKGNEQFF.

The V gene is TRBV20-1, the J gene TRBJ2-7; 12 bases are shared with TRBD2. J gave up 1 base and V 0 bases, and 7 bases lay outside the gene matches. The CDR3 contains 17 residues. Per the germline V gene, CDR1 is DFQATT and CDR2 is SNEGSKA (reference sequence). CDR3 DNA sequence: TGCAGTGCTAGAGATTCCGGGACTAGCGGGTTTTCCTACGAGCAGTACTTC. Its protein is CSARDSGTSGFSYEQYF.

The chain employs TRBV15 and TRBJ2-2; 9 nucleotides align to TRBD1. Unmatched junction bases numbered 6, after V lost 5 bases and J lost 5 bases. CDR1 is LNHNV and CDR2 is YYDKDF in the germline V gene (reference sequence). The CDR3 extends over 15 amino acids. The CDR3 DNA reads TGTGCCACCAGCGTAGACAGGGGGAGGACCGGGGAGCTGTTTTTT. Its translation: CATSVDRGRTGELFF.

In its sample, this clonotype was seen once. This chain connects TRBV11-2 to TRBJ2-3; D is possibly TRBD1 (5 bases). Between the trimmed V and J ends, which lost 4 bases and 5 bases, there was a span of 13 bases. Per germline, CDR1 SGHAT and CDR2 FQNNGV. This CDR3 is 14 amino acids long. The CDR3: CASSSGHFEDTQYF. The CDR3 nucleotides are TGTGCCAGCAGCTCTGGACATTTCGAAGATACGCAGTATTTT.

This clonotype was picked up one time. The CDR3 region has the DNA TGTGCCACCAGCAGAGATGGGGCAGGTGTCGAGACCCAGTACTTC. This sequence encodes CATSRDGAGVETQYF. The chain joins TRBV15 to TRBJ2-5; D may be TRBD1 (5 bases). The CDR3 loop spans 15 amino acids. V was cut by 0 bases and J by 5 bases, with 13 bases left in between. In germline, CDR1 is LNHNV, CDR2 YYDKDF (reference sequence). Based on the CDR3 plus reference TRBV15 and TRBJ2-5, the full variable domain is DAMVIQNPRYQVTQFGKPVTLSCSQTLNHNVMYWYQQKSSQAPKLLFHYYDKDFNNEADTPDNFQSRRPNTSFCFLDIRSPGLGDTAMYLCATSRDGAGVETQYFGPGTRLLVL.

The chain is built from TRBV4-1 and TRBJ2-1; D gene uncertain. The V gene lost 4 bases and the J gene lost 6 bases, with 16 bases spanning the gap. The CDR3 length is 15 residues. Germline CDR1 and CDR2: MGHRA and YSYEKL. In DNA form, the CDR3 reads TGCGCCAGCAGCCCCCATTCGGGTACCACCAATGAGCAGTTCTTC. Residues: CASSPHSGTTNEQFF.

The chain combines TRBV6-6 with TRBJ2-7; D not certain. This CDR3 has 11 residues. V was pared by 7 bases and J by 5 bases, with 9 bases between. Germline V CDR1 and CDR2: MNHNY, SVGAGI (reference sequence). CDR3 in amino acids: CASMQVNEQYF. CDR3 DNA: TGTGCCAGCATGCAGGTCAACGAGCAGTACTTC.

The V call is TRBV4-1, the J call TRBJ2-5; 10 nucleotides align to TRBD2. Per germline, CDR1 MGHRA and CDR2 YSYEKL. V shed 4 bases and J 7 bases; nucleotides not matched to a gene: 6. CDR3 length equals 14 residues. DNA for the CDR3: TGCGCCAGCAGCCCCGGACTAGCGGTACCGACCCAGTACTTC. It codes for CASSPGLAVPTQYF.

V is TRBV28 and J is TRBJ2-1; D remains unclear. This CDR3 is built from 14 residues. V lost 5 bases and J lost 7, with 15 bases in between. Germline V gives CDR1 MDHEN, CDR2 SYDVKM. The CDR3 spells CASSLLDLRNEQFF. CDR3 nucleotide sequence: TGTGCCAGCAGTCTACTTGATCTAAGGAATGAGCAGTTCTTC.

This chain connects TRBV6-6 to TRBJ2-5, with 8 positions matching TRBD1. The CDR3 is 12 amino acids. V lost 6 bases to trimming and J lost 5 bases; unmatched junction nucleotides: 2. Germline V lookup: CDR1 MNHNY, CDR2 SVGAGI (reference sequence). The CDR3 bases are TGTGCCAGCAGAACAGGGGGTGAGACCCAGTACTTC. This gives the protein CASRTGGETQYF.

This CDR3 reads CSALTRERVDEQYF. The CDR3 bases are TGCAGTGCCCTAACCAGGGAGAGGGTGGACGAGCAGTACTTC. V is TRBV20-1 and J is TRBJ2-7; TRBD1 or TRBD2 may be the D gene (5 bases each). Trimming took 6 bases from V and 5 from J, leaving 20 bases between them. Germline lookup yields CDR1 DFQATT and CDR2 SNEGSKA (reference sequence). There are 14 residues in the CDR3.

CDR3 protein: CASSGVRRLAGVGSYNEQFF. DNA of the CDR3: TGTGCCAGCAGCGGCGTTAGGAGACTAGCGGGAGTAGGGTCCTACAATGAGCAGTTCTTC. The rearrangement uses TRBV14 and TRBJ2-1, with 12 bases aligning to TRBD2. The V gene end was trimmed by 5 bases and the J gene end by 1 base; junction bases not matched to a gene: 15. The V gene's germline CDR1 is SGHDN and CDR2 FVKESK. The CDR3 runs to 20 residues.

The chain carries TRBV7-2 and TRBJ2-3; D possibly uses TRBD1 or TRBD2 (5 bases each). CDR3 length: 14 residues. Germline V gives CDR1 SGHTA, CDR2 FQGNSA. Trimming pared 3 bases from V and 4 bases from J, leaving 11 bases between. The CDR3 protein is CASSFHLGPDTQYF. CDR3 DNA: TGTGCCAGCAGCTTTCATCTGGGACCAGATACGCAGTATTTT.

The rearrangement uses TRBV15 and TRBJ2-7, with D possibly being TRBD2 (5 bases). V dropped 0 bases and J dropped 6 bases, with 15 bases sitting between them. This CDR3 spans 15 amino acids. Germline V CDR1 and CDR2: LNHNV, YYDKDF (reference sequence). The CDR3 loop is CATSRDVGGESEQYF. The CDR3 region has the DNA TGTGCCACCAGCAGAGATGTTGGAGGCGAATCCGAGCAGTACTTC.

The chain is built from TRBV5-6 and TRBJ1-1; 11 positions agree with TRBD1. CDR1 is SGHDT and CDR2 is YYEEEE in the germline V gene. The junction had 5 bases not matched to a gene; V was cut back by 4 bases and J by 0 bases. This CDR3 region has 16 residues. Here the CDR3 DNA reads TGTGCCAGCAGCCTCCGGGACAGGGGGTTGAACACTGAAGCTTTCTTT. It specifies CASSLRDRGLNTEAFF.

This chain joins TRBV19 and TRBJ1-1; D possibly corresponds to TRBD1 (5 bases). Deletions cut 9 bases from V and 7 bases from J, with 12 bases between. The V gene's germline CDR1 is LNHDA and CDR2 SQIVND (reference sequence). The CDR3 loop spans 11 amino acids. The CDR3 loop is CASTEGFEAFF. The CDR3 bases are TGTGCCAGCACCGAGGGGTTTGAAGCTTTCTTT.

The rearrangement uses TRBV28 and TRBJ2-7; no firm D call. This CDR3 has 11 residues. V lost 3 bases to trimming and J lost 3 bases, with 3 bases between them. CDR1 and CDR2 (germline): MDHEN, SYDVKM. The CDR3 bases are TGTGCCAGCAGTTTCATCTACGAGCAGTACTTC. The encoded protein is CASSFIYEQYF.

The V call is TRBV20-1, the J call TRBJ2-7; tentative D call: TRBD2 (6 bases). Germline CDR1 and CDR2: DFQATT and SNEGSKA (reference sequence). The CDR3 extends over 14 amino acids. Trimming took 0 bases from V and 2 from J, leaving 11 bases between them. Here the CDR3 reads CSARDRGSTYEQYF. In DNA, the CDR3 is TGCAGTGCTAGAGATCGGGGGTCCACCTACGAGCAGTACTTC.

The rearrangement uses TRBV2 and TRBJ1-1; no firm D call. This CDR3 is built from 13 residues. Germline CDR1 reads SNHLY; CDR2 reads FYNNEI. V was cut by 4 bases and J by 4 bases, with 10 bases left in between. DNA of the CDR3: TGTGCCAGCAGTGTGCGAGGAAGCACTGAAGCTTTCTTT. Its translation is CASSVRGSTEAFF.